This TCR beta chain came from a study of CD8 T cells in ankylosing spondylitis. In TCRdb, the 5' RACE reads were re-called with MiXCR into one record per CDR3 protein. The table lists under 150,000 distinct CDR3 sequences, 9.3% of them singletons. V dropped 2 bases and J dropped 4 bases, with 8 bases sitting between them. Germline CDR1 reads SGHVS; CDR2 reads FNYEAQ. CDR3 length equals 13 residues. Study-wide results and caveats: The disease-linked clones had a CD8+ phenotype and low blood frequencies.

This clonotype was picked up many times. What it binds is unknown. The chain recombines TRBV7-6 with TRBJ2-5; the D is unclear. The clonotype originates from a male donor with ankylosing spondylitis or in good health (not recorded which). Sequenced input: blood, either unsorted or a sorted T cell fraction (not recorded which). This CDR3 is CASSLTIGETQYF. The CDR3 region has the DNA TGTGCCAGCAGCTTAACCATAGGAGAGACCCAGTACTTC.